This section outlines one TCR beta chain sequence together with its context. What it binds is unknown. This sample is drawn from a study of T cells in Graves' hyperthyroidism and ophthalmopathy. Overall study context: Peripheral blood samples were taken at initial diagnosis, prior to any treatment.

Study results and limitations: Before onset, by a median of approximately 6.2 months, the model predicted ophthalmopathy.

RNA transcripts yielded amplified TCR beta CDR3 regions. During a first-round RT-PCR of the TCR CDR3, the HTBI primer set was used. Each CDR3 protein is one row after TCRdb ran MiXCR on the multiplex PCR reads. The table shows 45,000 to 75,000 distinct CDR3 sequences, with around 48% occurring only once. The study left out patients who had uncontrolled infection, other autoimmune disease, pregnancy or lactation. The receptor comes from a woman under 40 with Graves' ophthalmopathy. Sample: blood.

This CDR3 is CASSMQGFGGQYF. CDR3 DNA: TGTGCCAGCAGCATGCAGGGTTTCGGCGGGCAGTACTTC. The chain couples TRBV11-2 to TRBJ2-7; a weak D match, TRBD1 (5 bases). V lost 5 bases and J 9 bases, leaving 17 bases between the germline ends. The CDR3 contains 13 residues. In germline, CDR1 is SGHAT, CDR2 FQNNGV.